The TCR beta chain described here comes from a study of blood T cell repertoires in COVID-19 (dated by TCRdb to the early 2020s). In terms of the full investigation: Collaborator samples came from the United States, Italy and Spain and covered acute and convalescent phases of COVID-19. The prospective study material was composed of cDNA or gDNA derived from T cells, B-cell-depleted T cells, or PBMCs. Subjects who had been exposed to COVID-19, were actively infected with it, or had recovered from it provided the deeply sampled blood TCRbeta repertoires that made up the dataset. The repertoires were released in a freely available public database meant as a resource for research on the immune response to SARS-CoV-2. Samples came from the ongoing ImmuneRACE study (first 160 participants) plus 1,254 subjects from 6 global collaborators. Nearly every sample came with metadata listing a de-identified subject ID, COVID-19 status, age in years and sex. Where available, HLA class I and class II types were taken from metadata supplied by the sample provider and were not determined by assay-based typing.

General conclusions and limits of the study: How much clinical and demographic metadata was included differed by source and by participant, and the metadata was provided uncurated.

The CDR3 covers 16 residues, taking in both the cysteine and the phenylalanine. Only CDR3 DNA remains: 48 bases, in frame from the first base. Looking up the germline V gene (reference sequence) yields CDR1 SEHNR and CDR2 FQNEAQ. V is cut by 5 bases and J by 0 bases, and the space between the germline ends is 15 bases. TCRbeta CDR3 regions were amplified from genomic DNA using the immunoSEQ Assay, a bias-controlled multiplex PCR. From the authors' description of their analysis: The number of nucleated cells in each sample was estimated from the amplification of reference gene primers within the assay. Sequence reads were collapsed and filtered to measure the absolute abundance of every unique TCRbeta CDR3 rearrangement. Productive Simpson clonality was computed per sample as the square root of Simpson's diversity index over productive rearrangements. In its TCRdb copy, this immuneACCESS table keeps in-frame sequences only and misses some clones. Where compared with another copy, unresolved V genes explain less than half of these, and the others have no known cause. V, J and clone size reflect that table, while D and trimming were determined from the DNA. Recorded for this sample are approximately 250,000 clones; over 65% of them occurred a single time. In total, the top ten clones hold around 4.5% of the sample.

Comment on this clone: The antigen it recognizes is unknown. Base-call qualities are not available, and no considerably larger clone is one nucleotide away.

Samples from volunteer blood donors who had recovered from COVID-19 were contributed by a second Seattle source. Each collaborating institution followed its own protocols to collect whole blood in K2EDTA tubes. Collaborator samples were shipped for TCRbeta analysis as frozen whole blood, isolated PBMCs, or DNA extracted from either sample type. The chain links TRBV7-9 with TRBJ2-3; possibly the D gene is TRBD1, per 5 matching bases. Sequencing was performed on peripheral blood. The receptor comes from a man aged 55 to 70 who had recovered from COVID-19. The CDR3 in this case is CASSQRTFTSTDTQYF. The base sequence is TGTGCCAGCAGCCAGAGGACATTTACTAGCACAGATACGCAGTATTTT.